Listed below are T cell receptor beta chains from one sample, sequenced in a study of blood T cells in healthy people across ages. TCRdb fed the 5' RACE reads into MiXCR, producing one record per CDR3 protein. The repertoire holds roughly 800,000 distinct CDR3 sequences, with about 53% as singletons. The sequenced sample was blood. These receptors were collected from a man older than 75 in good health. Both conserved end residues are part of each CDR3. D genes are given only for firm matches. Only part of the rows carry a size: once, few, many, or a class if the clone is expanded.

>TRBD2|TRBV7-9|TRBJ2-1|-
CASSLAGLAGGVNEQFF
TGTGCCAGCAGCTTAGCGGGTTTGGCGGGAGGAGTGAATGAGCAGTTCTTC
>-|TRBV20-1|TRBJ2-3|few
CSAEMRSTDTQYF
TGCAGTGCTGAAATGAGGAGCACAGATACGCAGTATTTT
>-|TRBV2|TRBJ1-2|-
CASSEATRGLYGYTF
TGTGCCAGCAGTGAAGCCACCCGGGGCCTCTATGGCTACACCTTC
>TRBD2|TRBV4-1|TRBJ2-1|-
CASSQDRLAGTYNEQFF
TGCGCCAGCAGCCAAGATAGGCTAGCGGGTACCTACAATGAGCAGTTCTTC
>TRBD1|TRBV20-1|TRBJ2-4|once
CSARGQANLGEQYF
TGCAGTGCTAGGGGACAGGCGAACCTGGGGGAGCAGTACTTC
>-|TRBV9|TRBJ1-1|-
CASSSEGVGTEAFF
TGTGCCAGCAGCTCCGAGGGGGTTGGCACTGAAGCTTTCTTT
>-|TRBV12-3/TRBV12-4|TRBJ2-7|-
CASMSSSYEQYF
TGTGCCAGCATGTCATCAAGCTACGAGCAGTACTTC
>-|TRBV12-3/TRBV12-4|TRBJ2-6|-
CASSLVGAARLSGANVLTF
TGTGCCAGCAGTTTAGTGGGGGCCGCACGACTTTCTGGGGCCAACGTCCTGACTTTC
>-|TRBV20-1|TRBJ2-1|many
CSASHWGENEQFF
TGCAGTGCCTCACATTGGGGGGAAAATGAGCAGTTCTTC
>-|TRBV28|TRBJ1-2|-
CASSLSGLLNYGYTF
TGTGCCAGCAGTTTATCGGGGTTGCTTAACTATGGCTACACCTTC